This entry concerns a single T cell receptor (beta chain). This sample is drawn from a study of OX40 agonist ivuxolimab in advanced cancers. TCRdb keeps only in-frame clones here, not all; method: immunoSEQ multiplex PCR. The table records 50,000 to 65,000 clones, around 83% of them present only once. The CDR3 is 15 residues long. Germline V CDR1 and CDR2: MNHEY, SVGAGI. J was trimmed by 7 bases and V by 6 bases; bases with no gene match: 10. The V and J genes are TRBV6-5 and TRBJ2-2; 8 bases agree with TRBD1. The material was CD4+ or CD8+ T cells sorted from blood, obtained in a trial of the OX40 agonist ivuxolimab. The clonotype comes from an adult with an advanced solid tumor such as melanoma, head and neck, liver or kidney cancer. CDR3: CASSPRQGAIGELFF. In nucleotides, the CDR3 is TGTGCCAGCAGCCCCCGGCAGGGGGCTATCGGGGAGCTGTTTTTT.